This entry lists 2 T cell receptor beta chains sequenced from one sample in a study of cytomegalovirus exposure and HLA in healthy donors (dated by TCRdb to the late 2010s). Library construction relied on the immunoSEQ multiplex PCR assay. For the multiplex PCR, a mixture combining 60 forward primers for TCR Vbeta segments and 13 reverse primers for TCR Jbeta segments was used. TCRdb limited this immuneACCESS table to in-frame rearrangements with V and J called. A share of clones is missing; checked studies link under half to unresolved V genes, and the rest is unexplained. Present in this sample are around 150,000 clones, roughly 80% of which were seen just once. Approximately 8% of the sample rests with the top ten. What was sequenced was PBMCs. The source of these receptors is a male donor in good health and CMV-seropositive.

The chain links TRBV29-1 to TRBJ2-5; D is possibly TRBD2 (6 bases). The CDR3 sequence is 13 residues long. V was shortened by 7 bases and J by 1 base, with 13 bases between the two germline ends. CDR1 is SQVTM and CDR2 is ANQGSEA in the germline V gene. In DNA form, the CDR3 reads TGCAGCGATAAGCGGAGGGGCCAAGAGACCCAGTACTTC. Residues: CSDKRRGQETQYF.

There are a few counts of this clone. The rearrangement links TRBV25-1 to TRBJ1-2, with TRBD1 matching over 9 bases. CDR1 and CDR2 from the germline V gene are MGHDK and SYGVNS. The V and J ends lost 8 bases and 7 bases, in that order; junction bases with no gene match: 14. CDR3 length equals 15 residues. CDR3 nucleotides: TGTGCCAGCTCCCCCAGTCAGGGACAGGGTTTTGGCTACACCTTC. It encodes CASSPSQGQGFGYTF.